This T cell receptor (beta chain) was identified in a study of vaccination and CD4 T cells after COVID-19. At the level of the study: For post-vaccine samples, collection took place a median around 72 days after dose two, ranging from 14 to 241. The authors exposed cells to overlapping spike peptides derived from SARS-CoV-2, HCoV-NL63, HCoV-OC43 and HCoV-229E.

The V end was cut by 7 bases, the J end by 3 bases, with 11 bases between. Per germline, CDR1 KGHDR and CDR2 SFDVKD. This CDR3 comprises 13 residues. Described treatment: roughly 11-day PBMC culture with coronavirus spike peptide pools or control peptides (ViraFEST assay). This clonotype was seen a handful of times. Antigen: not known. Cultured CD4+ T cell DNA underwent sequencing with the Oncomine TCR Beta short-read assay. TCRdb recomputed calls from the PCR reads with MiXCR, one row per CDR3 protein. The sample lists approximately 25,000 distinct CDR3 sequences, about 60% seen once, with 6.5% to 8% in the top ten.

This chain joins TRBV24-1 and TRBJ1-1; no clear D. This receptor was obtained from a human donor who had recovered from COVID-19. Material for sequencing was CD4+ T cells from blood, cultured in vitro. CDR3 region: CATRGNQYTEAFF. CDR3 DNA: TGTGCCACCAGGGGTAATCAGTACACTGAAGCTTTCTTT.